Below, one T cell receptor beta chain is given with its context. The sample is drawn from a study of blood T cell repertoires in COVID-19. Study information: Whether acute or convalescent, the COVID-19 samples came from the United States, Italy and Spain.

Sequencing used immunoSEQ multiplex PCR; TCRdb keeps in-frame clones, though not all of them. The sample records approximately 260,000 clones, roughly 80% being singletons. What was sequenced was PBMCs or T cells enriched from blood (not recorded which). This clonotype originated in a man aged 25 to 45 with acute COVID-19.

As DNA, the CDR3 is TGTGCCTGGTCAGGTAAGGGCAATCAGCCCCAGCATTTT. Translated: CAWSGKGNQPQHF. The rearrangement links TRBV30 to TRBJ1-5; D remains unclear. Trimming shortened V by 5 bases and J by 2 bases, and 10 bases separated the two germline ends. Germline CDR1 is GTSNPN and CDR2 is SVGIG (reference sequence). This CDR3 has 13 residues.